This note documents a single T cell receptor beta chain sequence. Its binding antigen is unknown. There are no base qualities to consult, and no much larger clone falls within one base. Counted from cysteine to phenylalanine, this CDR3 has 14 amino acids. The only DNA kept is the CDR3, 42 bases in frame from the first base. CDR1 and CDR2 (SQVTM, ANQGSEA) derive from the germline V gene. The trim is 5 bases for V and 3 bases for J, with a gap of 14 bases between the germline ends. The data derive from a study of T-cell memory formation after mild COVID-19 listed by TCRdb under 2021. Concerning the study at large: TCR sequence clusters from the two donors were largely donor specific. Longitudinal TCRalpha and TCRbeta repertoire sequencing tracked T-cell clones expanding and contracting after mild COVID-19 in a couple of donors. The cohort was made up of two young adult volunteers, one female and one male, who were previously healthy. Overall results and qualifications from the work: Contracting CD4+ clones turned up mainly in the CM and EM memory subsets, whereas EMRA was where CD8+ clones were enriched. From day 15 to 85, contracting clones showed balanced CD4/CD8 phenotypes, whereas a second wave of clones that expanded from day 15 to 37 leaned towards CD4+. SARS-CoV-2 specificity of the second-wave clones peaking on day 37 was not confirmed. The detection of some responding clones in pre-infection memory suggests that pre-existing cross-reactive memory T cells joined the SARS-CoV-2 response. Only a couple of mild cases were covered by the study, and larger cohorts that include severe cases with pre-infection samples were considered necessary.

The sequencing machine was an Illumina NovaSeq 6000. TCRalpha and TCRbeta cDNA libraries were constructed by 5'RACE with constant-segment primers, with sample barcodes and unique molecular identifiers being introduced. RNA was extracted from every sample with Trizol reagent. Amplification of the libraries took two PCR steps, and the second step added a second sample barcode plus Illumina TruSeq adapters. Libraries were sequenced on an Illumina NovaSeq with 2 x 150 bp paired-end reads. The published analysis was carried out like this. The reads were demultiplexed and collapsed into UMI-guided consensus sequences using migec v1.2.7. Using mixcr v2.1.11, UMI consensuses were aligned to TRA and TRB V and J templates and then assembled into clonotypes. A clonotype was counted as expanded or contracted only when both edgeR and NoisET called the clonotype significant, with the noise models trained on biological replicates. edgeR calls used a false discovery rate-adjusted p below 0.01 and a log2 fold-change threshold of 1. As an exploratory analysis of dynamics, PCA with hierarchical clustering was applied to max-normalized trajectories of the 1000 most abundant clonotypes. Separately sequenced CD4+ and CD8+ repertoires were used to assign a CD4 or CD8 phenotype to each responding clone. TCRdb reprocessing: public reads trimmed at Q25 with fastp, clones called with MiXCR, in-frame beta chains kept. Rows are combined by CDR3 protein, so each entry shows the most common genes and DNA. The V and J calls were determined by TCRdb, not by the authors. In this sample the table shows 250,000 to 350,000 distinct CDR3 sequences, roughly an eighth of which occur a single time. In total, the top ten clones hold 21% of the sample.

Ficoll-Paque density gradient centrifugation was used to isolate PBMCs. Here the chain combines TRBV29-1 and TRBJ2-1, with the D call tentatively TRBD1 or TRBD2, each fitting 5 bases. The sample taken for sequencing was PBMCs or a T cell subset sorted from them (not recorded which). The sequence came from a man between 18 and 29 years old who had mild COVID-19 (a few samples of this study predate the infection). The sample titles of this study are shuffled in the database, so cell type and time point are left out; the donor was told from shared clones. At the DNA level, the sequence is TGCAGCGTTACCGGACTTGACAGCTACAATGAGCAGTTCTTC. Its product reads: CSVTGLDSYNEQFF.